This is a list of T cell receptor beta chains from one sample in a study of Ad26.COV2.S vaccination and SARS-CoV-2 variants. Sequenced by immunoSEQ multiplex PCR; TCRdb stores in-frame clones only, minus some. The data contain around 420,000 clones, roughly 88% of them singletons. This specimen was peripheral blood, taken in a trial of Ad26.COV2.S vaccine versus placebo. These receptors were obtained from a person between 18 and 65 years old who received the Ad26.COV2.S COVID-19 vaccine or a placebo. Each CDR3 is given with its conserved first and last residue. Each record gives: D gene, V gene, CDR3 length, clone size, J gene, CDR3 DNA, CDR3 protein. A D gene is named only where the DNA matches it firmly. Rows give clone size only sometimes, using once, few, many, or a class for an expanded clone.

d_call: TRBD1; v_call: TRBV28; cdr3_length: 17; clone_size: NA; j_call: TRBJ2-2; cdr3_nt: TGTGCCAGCAGTTTTCCTTCTGCAGGGACAGCTACCGGGGAGCTGTTTTTT; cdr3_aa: CASSFPSAGTATGELFF
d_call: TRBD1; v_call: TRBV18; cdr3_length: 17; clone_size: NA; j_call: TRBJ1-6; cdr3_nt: TGTGCCAGCTCTATAGGACAGGCGAGCTCCTATAATTCACCCCTCCACTTT; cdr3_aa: CASSIGQASSYNSPLHF
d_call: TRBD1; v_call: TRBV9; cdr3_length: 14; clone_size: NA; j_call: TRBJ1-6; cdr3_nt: TGTGCCAGCAGCACCGGACAGGGGGCTTCACCCCTCCACTTT; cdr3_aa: CASSTGQGASPLHF
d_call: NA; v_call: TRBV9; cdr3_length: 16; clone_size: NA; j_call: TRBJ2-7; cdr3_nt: TGTGCCAGCAGCGTATCGGGACACCCCGGCGCCTACGAGCAGTACTTC; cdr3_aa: CASSVSGHPGAYEQYF
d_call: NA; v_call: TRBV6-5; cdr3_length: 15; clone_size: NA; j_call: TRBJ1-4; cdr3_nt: TGTGCCAGCAGTTTGTTCTCCGGGACAAAAGAAAAACTGTTTTTT; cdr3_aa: CASSLFSGTKEKLFF
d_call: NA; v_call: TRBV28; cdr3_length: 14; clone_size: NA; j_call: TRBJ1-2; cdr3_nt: TGTGCCAGCAGCCTACAGGGAGCTAACTATGGCTACACCTTC; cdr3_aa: CASSLQGANYGYTF
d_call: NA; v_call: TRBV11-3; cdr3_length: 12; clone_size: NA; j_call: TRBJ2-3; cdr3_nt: TGTGCCAGCAGCTTAGACGGAGATACGCAGTATTTT; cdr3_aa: CASSLDGDTQYF
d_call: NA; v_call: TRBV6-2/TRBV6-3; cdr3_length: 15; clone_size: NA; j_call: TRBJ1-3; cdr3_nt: TGTGCCAGCAGTTACTCGTGGCCGGACGGAAACACCATATATTTT; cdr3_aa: CASSYSWPDGNTIYF
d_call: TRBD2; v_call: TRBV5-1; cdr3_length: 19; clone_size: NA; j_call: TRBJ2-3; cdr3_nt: TGCGCCAGCAGCTTGGCCCGTCGGCTAGCGGGGAGCAGCACAGATACGCAGTATTTT; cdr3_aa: CASSLARRLAGSSTDTQYF
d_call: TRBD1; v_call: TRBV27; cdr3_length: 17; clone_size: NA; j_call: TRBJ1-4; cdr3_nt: TGTGCCAGCAGTCCACAGGGGGCGTTTATCACTAATGAAAAACTGTTTTTT; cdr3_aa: CASSPQGAFITNEKLFF
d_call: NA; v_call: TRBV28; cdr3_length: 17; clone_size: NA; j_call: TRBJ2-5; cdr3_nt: TGTGCCAGCAGTTCTATACGCGGCGGGACCGCAAGAGAGACCCAGTACTTC; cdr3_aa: CASSSIRGGTARETQYF
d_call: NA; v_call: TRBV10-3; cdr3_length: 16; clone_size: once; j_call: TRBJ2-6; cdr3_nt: TGTGCCATCACGGCAGGGGGGAACTCTGGGGCCAACGTCCTGACTTTC; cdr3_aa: CAITAGGNSGANVLTF
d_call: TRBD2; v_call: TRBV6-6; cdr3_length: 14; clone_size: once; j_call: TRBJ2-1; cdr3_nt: TGTGCCAGCAGCCCCGCCCTAGCGGGGATTGAGCAGTTCTTC; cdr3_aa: CASSPALAGIEQFF
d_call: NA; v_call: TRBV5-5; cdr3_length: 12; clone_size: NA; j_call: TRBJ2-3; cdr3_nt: TGTGCCAGCAGCTATGGCACAGATACGCAGTATTTT; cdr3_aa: CASSYGTDTQYF
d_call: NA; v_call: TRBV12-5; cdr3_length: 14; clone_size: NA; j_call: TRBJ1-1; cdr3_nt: TGTGCTAGTGGTCCAGACCCAGGGGTGGCTGAAGCTTTCTTT; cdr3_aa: CASGPDPGVAEAFF
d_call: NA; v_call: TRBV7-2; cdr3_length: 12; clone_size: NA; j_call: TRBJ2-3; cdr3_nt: TGTGCCAGCAGCGACCCGCCGGGACCCCAGTATTTT; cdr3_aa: CASSDPPGPQYF
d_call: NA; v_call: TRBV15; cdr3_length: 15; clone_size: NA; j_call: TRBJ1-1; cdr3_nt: TGTGCCACCAGCAGGATGCTTGGGGGGAACACTGAAGCTTTCTTT; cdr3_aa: CATSRMLGGNTEAFF
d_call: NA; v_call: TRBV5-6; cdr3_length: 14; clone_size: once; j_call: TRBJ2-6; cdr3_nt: TGTGCCAGCAGCTTGGTGGCTGGGGCCAACGTCCTGACTTTC; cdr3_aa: CASSLVAGANVLTF
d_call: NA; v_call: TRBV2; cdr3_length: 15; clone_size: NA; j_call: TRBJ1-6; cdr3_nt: TGTGCCAGCCGTCGGACAGCAGGTTATAATTCACCCCTCCACTTT; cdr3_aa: CASRRTAGYNSPLHF
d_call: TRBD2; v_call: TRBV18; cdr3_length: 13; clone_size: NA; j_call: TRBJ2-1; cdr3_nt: TGTGCCAGCTCACCAGGGACTAGCGGGGATGAGTTCTTC; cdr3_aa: CASSPGTSGDEFF
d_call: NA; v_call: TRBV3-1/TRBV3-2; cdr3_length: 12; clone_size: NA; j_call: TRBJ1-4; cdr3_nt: TGTGCCAGCAGCCAGGTTAATGAAAAACTGTTTTTT; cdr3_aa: CASSQVNEKLFF
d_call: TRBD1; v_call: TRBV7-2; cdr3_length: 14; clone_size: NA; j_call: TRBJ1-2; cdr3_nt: TGTGCCAGCAGCTTACTGGGACAGGGGCTTGGCTACACCTTC; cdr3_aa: CASSLLGQGLGYTF
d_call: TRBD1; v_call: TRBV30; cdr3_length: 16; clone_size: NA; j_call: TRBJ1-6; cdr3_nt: TGTGCCTGGAGTGTCACGGGCGGGACAGGGGATTCACCCCTCCACTTT; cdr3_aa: CAWSVTGGTGDSPLHF
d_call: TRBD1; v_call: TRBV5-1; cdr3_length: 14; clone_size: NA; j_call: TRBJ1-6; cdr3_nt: TGCGCCAGCAGCTTGGGACAGGGGAGTTCACCCCTCCACTTT; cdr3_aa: CASSLGQGSSPLHF
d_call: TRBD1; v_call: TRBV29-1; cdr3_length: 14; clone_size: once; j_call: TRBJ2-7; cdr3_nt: TGCAGCGTAGTCCTCCCGGGACAGGGGTACGAGCAGTACTTC; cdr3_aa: CSVVLPGQGYEQYF
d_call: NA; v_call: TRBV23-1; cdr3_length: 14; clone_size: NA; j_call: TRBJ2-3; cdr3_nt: TGCGCCAGCAAAACAGGGCCTACCAAGGATACGCAGTATTTT; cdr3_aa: CASKTGPTKDTQYF
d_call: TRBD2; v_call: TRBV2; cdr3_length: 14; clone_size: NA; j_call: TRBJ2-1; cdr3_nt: TGTGCCACCCTTAGCGGGGGGCTCTACAATGAGCAGTTCTTC; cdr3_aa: CATLSGGLYNEQFF
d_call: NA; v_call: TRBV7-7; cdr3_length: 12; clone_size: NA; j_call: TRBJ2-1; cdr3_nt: TGTGCCAGCAGCTCAGACGCCCATGAGCAGTTCTTC; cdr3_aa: CASSSDAHEQFF
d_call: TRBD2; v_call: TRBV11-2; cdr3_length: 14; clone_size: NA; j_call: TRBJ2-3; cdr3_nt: TGTGCCACTGGAGCGGGGGGACGCACAGATACGCAGTATTTT; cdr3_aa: CATGAGGRTDTQYF
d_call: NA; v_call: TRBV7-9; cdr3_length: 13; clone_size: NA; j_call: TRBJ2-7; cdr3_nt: TGTGCCAGCAGCCCGGGACTGAGCTACGAGCAGTACTTC; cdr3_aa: CASSPGLSYEQYF
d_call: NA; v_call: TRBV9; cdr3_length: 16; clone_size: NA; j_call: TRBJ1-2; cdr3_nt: TGTGCCAGCAGCGTAGGGGACCAGACAGGAGAGTATGGCTACACCTTC; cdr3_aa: CASSVGDQTGEYGYTF
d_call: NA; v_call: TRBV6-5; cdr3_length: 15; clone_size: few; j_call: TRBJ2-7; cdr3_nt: TGTGCCAGCACCCAAGGATGGCAGGACTCCTACGAGCAGTACTTC; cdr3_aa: CASTQGWQDSYEQYF
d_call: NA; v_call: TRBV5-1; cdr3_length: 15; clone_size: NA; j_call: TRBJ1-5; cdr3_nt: TGCGCCAGCAGCTTGAAGGGCTTAGGGAATCAGCCCCAGCATTTT; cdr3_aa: CASSLKGLGNQPQHF
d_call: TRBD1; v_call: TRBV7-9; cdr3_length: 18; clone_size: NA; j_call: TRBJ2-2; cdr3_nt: TGTAACAGCCCCTGCCCGCCGGGACAGGGCTCGAACACCGGGGAGCTGTTTTTT; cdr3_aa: CNSPCPPGQGSNTGELFF
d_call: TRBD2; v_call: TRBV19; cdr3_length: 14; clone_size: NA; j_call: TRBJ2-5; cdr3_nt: TGTGCCAGTAGCTATAGCGGGAATCAAGAGACCCAGTACTTC; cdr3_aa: CASSYSGNQETQYF
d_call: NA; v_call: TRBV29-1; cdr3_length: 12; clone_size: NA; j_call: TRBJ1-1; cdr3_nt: TGCAGCGTTGGTTGGGATGGCACTGAAGCTTTCTTT; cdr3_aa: CSVGWDGTEAFF
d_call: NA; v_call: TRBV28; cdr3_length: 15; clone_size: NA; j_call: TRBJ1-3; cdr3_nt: TGTGCCAGCAGTTGGAGGGGGAGCTCTGGAAACACCATATATTTT; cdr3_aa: CASSWRGSSGNTIYF
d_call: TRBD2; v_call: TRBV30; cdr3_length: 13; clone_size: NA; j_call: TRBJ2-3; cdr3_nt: TGTGCCTGGAGTGTAGCGGGGGCAGATACGCAGTATTTT; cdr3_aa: CAWSVAGADTQYF
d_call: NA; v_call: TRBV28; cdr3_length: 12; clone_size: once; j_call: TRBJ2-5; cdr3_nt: TGTGCCAGCAATGAGGCTCAAGAGACCCAGTACTTC; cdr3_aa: CASNEAQETQYF
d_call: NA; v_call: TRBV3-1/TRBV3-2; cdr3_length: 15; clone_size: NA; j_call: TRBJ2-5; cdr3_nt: TGTGCCAGCAGCCAACTTAGGGCGGGTCAAGAGACCCAGTACTTC; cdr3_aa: CASSQLRAGQETQYF
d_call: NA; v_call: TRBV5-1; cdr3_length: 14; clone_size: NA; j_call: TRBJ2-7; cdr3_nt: TGCGCCAGCAGCTTGGACAGTTTTAACTACGAGCAGTACTTC; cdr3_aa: CASSLDSFNYEQYF
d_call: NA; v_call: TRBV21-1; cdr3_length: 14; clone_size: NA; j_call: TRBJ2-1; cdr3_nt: TGTGCCAGCAGCTCGCCGGGTCCCGGAGGTGAGCAGTTCTTC; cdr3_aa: CASSSPGPGGEQFF
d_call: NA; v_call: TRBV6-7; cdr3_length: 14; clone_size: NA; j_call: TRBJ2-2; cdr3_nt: TGTGCCAGCAGTTACGGGACTTTGCTCGGGGAGCTGTTTTTT; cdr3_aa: CASSYGTLLGELFF
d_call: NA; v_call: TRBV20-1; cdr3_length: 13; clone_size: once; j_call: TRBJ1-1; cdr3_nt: TGCAGTGCTAGTGGGACGGGGAACACTGAAGCTTTCTTT; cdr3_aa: CSASGTGNTEAFF
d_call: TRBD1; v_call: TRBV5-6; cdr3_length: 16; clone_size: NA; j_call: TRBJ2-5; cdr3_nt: TGTGCCAGCAGCTTAAACCAGGGACAGGGAGGAGAGACCCAGTACTTC; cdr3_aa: CASSLNQGQGGETQYF
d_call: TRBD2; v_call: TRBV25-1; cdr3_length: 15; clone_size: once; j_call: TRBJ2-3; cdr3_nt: TGTGCCAGCAGGAGGAGCGGGGGCACTACAGATACGCAGTATTTT; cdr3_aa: CASRRSGGTTDTQYF
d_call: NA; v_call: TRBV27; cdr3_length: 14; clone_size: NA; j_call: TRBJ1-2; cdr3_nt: TGTGCCAGCAGGGGATGGGGGGATAACTATGGCTACACCTTC; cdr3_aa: CASRGWGDNYGYTF
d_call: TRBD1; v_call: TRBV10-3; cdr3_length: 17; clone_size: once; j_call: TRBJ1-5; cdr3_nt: TGTGCCATCAGTGAGTCGCTATCCGGGACAGGGTTTCAGCCCCAGCATTTT; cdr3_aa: CAISESLSGTGFQPQHF
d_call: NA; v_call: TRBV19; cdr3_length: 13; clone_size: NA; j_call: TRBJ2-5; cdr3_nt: TGTGCCAGGGGGGGCCTGTTCCAAGAGACCCAGTACTTC; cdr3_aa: CARGGLFQETQYF
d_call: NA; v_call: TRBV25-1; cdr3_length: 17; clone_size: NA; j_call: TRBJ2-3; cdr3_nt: TGTGCCAGCAGTGAATCGGACCCCGGGCTCTACACAGATACGCAGTATTTT; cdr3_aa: CASSESDPGLYTDTQYF
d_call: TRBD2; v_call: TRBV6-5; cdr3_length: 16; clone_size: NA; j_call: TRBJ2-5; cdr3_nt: TGTGCCAGCAGTTTAACTAGCGGGGGGCCAAAAGAGACCCAGTACTTC; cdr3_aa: CASSLTSGGPKETQYF
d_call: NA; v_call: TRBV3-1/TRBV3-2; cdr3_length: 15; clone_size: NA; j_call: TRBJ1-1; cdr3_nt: TGTGCCAGCAGCCAAGATCCTGGCAGACCCGAAAAAGCTTTCTTT; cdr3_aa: CASSQDPGRPEKAFF
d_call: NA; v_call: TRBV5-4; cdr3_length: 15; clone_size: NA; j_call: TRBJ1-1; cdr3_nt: TGTGCCAGCAGCTTGGGATCTTCAGGGAACACTGAAGCTTTCTTT; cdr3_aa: CASSLGSSGNTEAFF
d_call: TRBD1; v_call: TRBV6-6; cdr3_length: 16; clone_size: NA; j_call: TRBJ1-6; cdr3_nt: TGTGCCAGCAGTTACTCCCCGACAGGGGGGTATTCACCCCTCCACTTT; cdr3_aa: CASSYSPTGGYSPLHF
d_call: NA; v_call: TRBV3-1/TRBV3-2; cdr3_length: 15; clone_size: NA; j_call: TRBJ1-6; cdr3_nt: TGTGCCAGCAGCCAGACAACCTCCTATAATTCACCCCTCCACTTT; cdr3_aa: CASSQTTSYNSPLHF
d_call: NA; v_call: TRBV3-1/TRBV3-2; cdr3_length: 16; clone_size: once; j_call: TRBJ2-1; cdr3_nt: TGTGCCAGCAGCCAAGAAATAGGCGGCTACTACAATGAGCAGTTCTTC; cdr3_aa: CASSQEIGGYYNEQFF
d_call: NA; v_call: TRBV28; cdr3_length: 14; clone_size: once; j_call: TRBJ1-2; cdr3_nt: TGTGCCAGCAGTCCACCCCAGGGGTTAGGGGGCTACACCTTC; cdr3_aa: CASSPPQGLGGYTF
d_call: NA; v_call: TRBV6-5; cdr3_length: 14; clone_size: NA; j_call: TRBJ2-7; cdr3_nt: TGTGCCAGCAGCCAACCGCGACTCCCGCGGGAGCAGTACTTC; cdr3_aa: CASSQPRLPREQYF
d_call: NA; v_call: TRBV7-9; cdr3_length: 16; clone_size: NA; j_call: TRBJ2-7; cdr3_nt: TGTGCCAGCAGTCAACTGACAGGCGCAAGCTCCTACGAGCAGTACTTC; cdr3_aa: CASSQLTGASSYEQYF
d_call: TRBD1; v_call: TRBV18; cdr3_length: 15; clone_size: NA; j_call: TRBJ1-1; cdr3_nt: TGTGCCAGCTCACGTCAGGGGGGGGAGAACACTGAAGCTTTCTTT; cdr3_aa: CASSRQGGENTEAFF